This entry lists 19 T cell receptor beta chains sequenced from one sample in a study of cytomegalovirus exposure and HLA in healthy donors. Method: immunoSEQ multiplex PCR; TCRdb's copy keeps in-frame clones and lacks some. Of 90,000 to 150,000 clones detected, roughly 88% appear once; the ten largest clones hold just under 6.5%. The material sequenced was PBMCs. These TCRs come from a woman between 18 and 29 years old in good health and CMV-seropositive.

The CDR3 DNA sequence: TGCGCCAGCAGTTCCCCTTACCAACAGGGGACGAGGAACACTGAAGCTTTCTTT. Protein sequence: CASSSPYQQGTRNTEAFF. This rearrangement joins TRBV5-1 to TRBJ1-1, with 7 bases lining up with TRBD1. The germline V gene has CDR1 SGHRS and CDR2 YFSETQ. Trimming at V came to 5 bases and at J to 1 base, leaving 17 bases not matched to a gene. This CDR3 is built from 18 residues.

The CDR3 DNA is TGCGCCAGCAGCTTGATGGGACAGGGCCCAGAGACCCAGTACTTC. It translates to CASSLMGQGPETQYF. V is TRBV5-1 and J is TRBJ2-5; 9 nucleotides line up with TRBD1. Looked up from germline, CDR1 is SGHRS and CDR2 is YFSETQ. Germline trimming cut 1 base from V and 4 bases from J; bases unmatched to any gene: 5. The CDR3 is 15 amino acids.

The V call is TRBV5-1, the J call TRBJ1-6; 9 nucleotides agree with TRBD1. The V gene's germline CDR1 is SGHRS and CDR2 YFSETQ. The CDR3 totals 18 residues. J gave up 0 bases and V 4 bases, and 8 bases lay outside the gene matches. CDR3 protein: CASSLGDRDSSYNSPLHF. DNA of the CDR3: TGCGCCAGCAGCCTTGGGGACAGGGACTCCTCCTATAATTCACCCCTCCACTTT.

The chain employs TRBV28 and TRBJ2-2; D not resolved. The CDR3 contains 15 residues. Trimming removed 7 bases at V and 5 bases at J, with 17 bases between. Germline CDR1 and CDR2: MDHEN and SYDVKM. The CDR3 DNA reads TGTGCCAGCATCCCCCGGGTCGGGTGGACCGGGGAGCTGTTTTTT. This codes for CASIPRVGWTGELFF.

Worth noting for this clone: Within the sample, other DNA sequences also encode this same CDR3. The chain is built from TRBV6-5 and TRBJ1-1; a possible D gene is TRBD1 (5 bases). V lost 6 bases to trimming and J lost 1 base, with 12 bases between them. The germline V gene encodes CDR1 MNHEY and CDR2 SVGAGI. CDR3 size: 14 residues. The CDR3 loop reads CASRTGGGNTEAFF. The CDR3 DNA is TGTGCCAGCAGGACTGGGGGAGGGAACACTGAAGCTTTCTTT.

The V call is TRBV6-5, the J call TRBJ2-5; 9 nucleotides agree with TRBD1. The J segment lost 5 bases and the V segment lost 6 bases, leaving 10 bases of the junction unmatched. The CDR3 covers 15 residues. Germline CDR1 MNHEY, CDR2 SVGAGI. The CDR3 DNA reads TGTGCCAGCAGCTTTTCGGGGACAGGGAGTGAGACCCAGTACTTC. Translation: CASSFSGTGSETQYF.

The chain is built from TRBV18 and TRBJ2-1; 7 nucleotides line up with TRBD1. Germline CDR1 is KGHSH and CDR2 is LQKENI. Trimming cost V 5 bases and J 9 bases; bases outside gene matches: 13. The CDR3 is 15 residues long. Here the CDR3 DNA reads TGTGCCAGCTCATCTCGACAGGGAGCAGCTCCTGAGCAGTTCTTC. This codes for CASSSRQGAAPEQFF.

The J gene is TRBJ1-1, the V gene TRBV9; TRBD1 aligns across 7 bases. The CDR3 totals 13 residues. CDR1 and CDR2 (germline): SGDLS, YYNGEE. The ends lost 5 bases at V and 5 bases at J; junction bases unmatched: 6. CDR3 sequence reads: CASRRQGETEAFF. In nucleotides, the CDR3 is TGTGCCAGCAGGAGACAGGGTGAGACTGAAGCTTTCTTT.

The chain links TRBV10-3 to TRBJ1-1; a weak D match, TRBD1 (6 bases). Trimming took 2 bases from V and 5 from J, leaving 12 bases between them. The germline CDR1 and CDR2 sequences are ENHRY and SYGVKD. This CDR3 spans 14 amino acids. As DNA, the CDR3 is TGTGCCATCAGTGAGCGGGGGGCGCGGACTGAAGCTTTCTTT. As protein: CAISERGARTEAFF.

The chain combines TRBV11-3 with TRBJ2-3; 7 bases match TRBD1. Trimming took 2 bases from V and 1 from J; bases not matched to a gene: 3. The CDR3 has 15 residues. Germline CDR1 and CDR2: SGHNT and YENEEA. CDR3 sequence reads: CASSLRGRGTDTQYF. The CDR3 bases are TGTGCCAGCAGCTTAAGGGGGCGGGGCACAGATACGCAGTATTTT.

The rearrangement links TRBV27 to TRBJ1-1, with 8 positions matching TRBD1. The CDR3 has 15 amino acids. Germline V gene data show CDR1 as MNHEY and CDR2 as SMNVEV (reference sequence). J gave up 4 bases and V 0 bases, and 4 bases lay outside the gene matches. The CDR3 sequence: CASSLSRQGLTEAFF. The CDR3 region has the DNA TGTGCCAGCAGTTTATCCCGACAGGGGCTCACTGAAGCTTTCTTT.

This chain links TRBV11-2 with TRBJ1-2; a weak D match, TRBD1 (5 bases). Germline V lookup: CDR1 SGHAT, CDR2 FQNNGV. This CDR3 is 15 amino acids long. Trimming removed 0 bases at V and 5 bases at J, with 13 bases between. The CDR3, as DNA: TGTGCCAGCAGCTTAGATACGGGGGTCGTGTATGGCTACACCTTC. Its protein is CASSLDTGVVYGYTF. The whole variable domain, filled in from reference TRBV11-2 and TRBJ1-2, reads EAGVAQSPRYKIIEKRQSVAFWCNPISGHATLYWYQQILGQGPKLLIQFQNNGVVDDSQLPKDRFSAERLKGVDSTLKIQPAKLEDSAVYLCASSLDTGVVYGYTFGSGTRLTVV.

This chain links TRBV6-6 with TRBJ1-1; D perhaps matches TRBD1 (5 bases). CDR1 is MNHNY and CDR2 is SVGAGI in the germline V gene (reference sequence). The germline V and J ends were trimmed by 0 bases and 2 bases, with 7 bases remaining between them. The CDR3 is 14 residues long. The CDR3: CASSYSGVNTEAFF. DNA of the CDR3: TGTGCCAGCAGTTACTCAGGGGTTAACACTGAAGCTTTCTTT.

CDR3 in DNA: TGCGCCAGCAGCCAAGCGGGGGGGCACTCCTACAATGAGCAGTTCTTC. This sequence encodes CASSQAGGHSYNEQFF. The gene calls are TRBV4-1 and TRBJ2-1; 8 nucleotides match TRBD2. CDR1 MGHRA and CDR2 YSYEKL come from the germline V gene. This CDR3 is 16 amino acids long. The ends lost 1 base at V and 0 bases at J; junction bases unmatched: 2.

The CDR3 reads CSARYGGEAFF. CDR3 bases: TGCAGTGCTAGATACGGCGGCGAAGCTTTCTTT. V is TRBV20-1 and J is TRBJ1-1; no clear D gene. CDR1 DFQATT and CDR2 SNEGSKA come from the germline V gene (reference sequence). The CDR3 has 11 amino acids. Trimming took 2 bases from V and 8 from J, leaving 9 bases between them.

The CDR3 is CASSAQGGGPGNEQFF. The CDR3 DNA reads as TGTGCCAGCAGTGCCCAAGGGGGGGGGCCGGGGAATGAGCAGTTCTTC. The V gene is TRBV6-1, the J gene TRBJ2-1, with TRBD2 as a possible D gene (7 bases). V lost 4 bases and J lost 7, with 20 bases in between. This CDR3 comprises 16 residues. Germline V CDR1 and CDR2: MNHNS, SASEGT.

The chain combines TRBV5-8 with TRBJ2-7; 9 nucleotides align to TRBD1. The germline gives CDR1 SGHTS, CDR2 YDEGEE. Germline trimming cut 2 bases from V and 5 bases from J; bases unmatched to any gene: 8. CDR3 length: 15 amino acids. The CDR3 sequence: CASSFMGQGINEQYF. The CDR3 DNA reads TGTGCCAGCAGCTTCATGGGACAGGGCATTAACGAGCAGTACTTC.

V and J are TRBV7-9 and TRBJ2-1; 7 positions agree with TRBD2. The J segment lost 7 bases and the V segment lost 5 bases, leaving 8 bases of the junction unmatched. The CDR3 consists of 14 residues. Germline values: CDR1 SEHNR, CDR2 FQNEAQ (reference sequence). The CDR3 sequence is CASSQRDYNNEQFF. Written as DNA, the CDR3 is TGTGCCAGCAGCCAACGGGACTATAATAATGAGCAGTTCTTC.

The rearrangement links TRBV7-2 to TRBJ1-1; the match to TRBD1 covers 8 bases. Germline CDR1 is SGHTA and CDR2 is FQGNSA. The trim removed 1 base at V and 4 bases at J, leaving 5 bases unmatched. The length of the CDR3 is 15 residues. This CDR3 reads CASSLGQGYGTEAFF. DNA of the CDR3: TGTGCCAGCAGCTTAGGACAGGGGTACGGCACTGAAGCTTTCTTT.